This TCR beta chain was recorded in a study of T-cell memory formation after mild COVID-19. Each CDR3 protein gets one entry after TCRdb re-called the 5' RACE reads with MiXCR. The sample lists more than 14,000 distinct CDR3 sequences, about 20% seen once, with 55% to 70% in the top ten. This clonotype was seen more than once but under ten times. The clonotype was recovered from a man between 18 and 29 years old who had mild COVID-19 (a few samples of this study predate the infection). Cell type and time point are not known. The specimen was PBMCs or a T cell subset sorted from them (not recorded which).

CDR3 sequence reads: CASSWDSTEAFF. The CDR3 region has the DNA TGTGCCAGCAGTTGGGACAGCACTGAAGCTTTCTTT. The chain joins TRBV6-2 or TRBV6-3 to TRBJ1-1, with 7 nucleotides matching TRBD1. This CDR3 contains 12 residues. From germline, CDR1 is MNHEY and CDR2 SVGEGT. J lost 4 bases, V lost 4 bases, and 0 bases had no gene match.